This T cell receptor (beta chain) was recovered during a study of blood T cell repertoires in COVID-19. Study as a whole: COVID-19 samples collected from the United States, Italy and Spain covered acute and convalescent phases. PBMCs, B-cell-depleted T cells, or T cells were the source of the cDNA or gDNA that made up the material.

Between the trimmed V and J ends, which lost 0 bases and 3 bases, there was a span of 15 bases. CDR3 length: 16 residues. As originally analysed: From reference gene primer amplification, estimates of nucleated cell counts were derived. The protocol was immunoSEQ multiplex PCR, while the TCRdb copy is restricted to in-frame clones and leaves out a portion. The DNA was the basis for D and trimming; V, J and clone size are from that table. The data show 200,000 or so clones, with 80% to 90% seen just once and roughly 3.5% held by the top ten. This sequence was found in a man aged 60-69 years with acute or convalescent COVID-19. This chain uses TRBV5-7 with TRBJ1-1; D is perhaps TRBD1 (5 bases). TRBV5-7 is an ORF; its function is uncertain. Sequenced sample: peripheral blood. CDR3 protein: CASSLGHQGGHTEAFF. CDR3 coding DNA: TGTGCCAGCAGCTTGGGTCATCAGGGTGGTCACACTGAAGCTTTCTTT.